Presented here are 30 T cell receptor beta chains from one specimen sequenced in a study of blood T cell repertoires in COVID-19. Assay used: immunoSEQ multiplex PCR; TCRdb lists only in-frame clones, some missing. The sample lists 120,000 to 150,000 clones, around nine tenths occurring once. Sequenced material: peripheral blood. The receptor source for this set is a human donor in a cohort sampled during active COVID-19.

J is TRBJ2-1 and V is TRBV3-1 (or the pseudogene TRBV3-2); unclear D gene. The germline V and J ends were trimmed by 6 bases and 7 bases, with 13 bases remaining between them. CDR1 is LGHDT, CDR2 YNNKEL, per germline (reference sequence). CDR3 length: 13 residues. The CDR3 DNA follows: TGTGCCAGCAGGAGTTTTGAGAGTAATGAGCAGTTCTTC. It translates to CASRSFESNEQFF.

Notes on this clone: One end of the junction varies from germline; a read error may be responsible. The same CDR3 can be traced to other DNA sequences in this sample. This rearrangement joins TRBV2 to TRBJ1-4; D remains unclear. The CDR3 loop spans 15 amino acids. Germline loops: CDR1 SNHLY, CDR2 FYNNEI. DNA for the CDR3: TGTGCTAGCAGTGAATTTTTCCGAGAAAATGAAAAACTGTTTTTT. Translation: CASSEFFRENEKLFF.

CDR3 sequence: CASSSRGEREQFF. The CDR3 DNA follows: TGTGCCAGCAGCTCCCGGGGGGAGCGGGAGCAGTTCTTC. V gene TRBV3-1 (or the pseudogene TRBV3-2) combines with J gene TRBJ2-1, with TRBD2 identical over 7 bases. Germline CDR1 and CDR2: LGHDT and YNNKEL (reference sequence). Unmatched junction bases numbered 8, after V lost 5 bases and J lost 10 bases. The CDR3 has 13 residues.

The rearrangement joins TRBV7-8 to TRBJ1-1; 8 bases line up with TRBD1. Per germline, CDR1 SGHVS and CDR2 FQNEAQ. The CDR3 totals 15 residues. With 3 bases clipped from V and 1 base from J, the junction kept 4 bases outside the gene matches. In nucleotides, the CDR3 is TGTGCCAGCAGCTTTAGGGACAGGCGGAACACTGAAGCTTTCTTT. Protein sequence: CASSFRDRRNTEAFF.

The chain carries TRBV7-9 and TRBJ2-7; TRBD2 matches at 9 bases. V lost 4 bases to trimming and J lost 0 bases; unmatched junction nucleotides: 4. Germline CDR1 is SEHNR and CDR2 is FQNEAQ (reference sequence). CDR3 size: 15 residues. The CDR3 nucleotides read TGTGCCAGCAGCTATAGCGGGAGCCGCTCCTACGAGCAGTACTTC. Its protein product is CASSYSGSRSYEQYF.

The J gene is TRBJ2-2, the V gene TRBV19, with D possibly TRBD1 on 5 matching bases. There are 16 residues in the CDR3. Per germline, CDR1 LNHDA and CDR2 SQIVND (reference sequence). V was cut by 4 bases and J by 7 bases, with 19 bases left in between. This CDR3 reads CASSTATGHLLGELFF. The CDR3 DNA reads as TGTGCCAGTAGTACTGCGACCGGACACCTACTCGGGGAGCTGTTTTTT.

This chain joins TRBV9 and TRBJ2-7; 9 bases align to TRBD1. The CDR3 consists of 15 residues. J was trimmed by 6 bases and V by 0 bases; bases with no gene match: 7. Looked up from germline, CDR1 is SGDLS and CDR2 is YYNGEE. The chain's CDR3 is CASSVAGDRGAEQYF. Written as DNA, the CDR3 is TGTGCCAGCAGCGTAGCAGGTGACAGGGGGGCCGAGCAGTACTTC.

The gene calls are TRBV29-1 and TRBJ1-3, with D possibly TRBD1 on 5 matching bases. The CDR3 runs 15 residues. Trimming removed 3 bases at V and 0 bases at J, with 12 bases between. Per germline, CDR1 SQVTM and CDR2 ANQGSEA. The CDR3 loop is CSVEEGSNSGNTIYF. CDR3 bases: TGCAGCGTTGAGGAGGGGTCAAACTCTGGAAACACCATATATTTT.

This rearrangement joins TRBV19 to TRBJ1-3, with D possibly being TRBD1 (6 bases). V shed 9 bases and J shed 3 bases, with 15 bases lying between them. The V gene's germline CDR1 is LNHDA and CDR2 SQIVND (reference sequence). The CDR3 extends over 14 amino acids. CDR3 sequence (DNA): TGTGCCAGCCAAATTGGGACAAGTGGAAACACCATATATTTT. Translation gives CASQIGTSGNTIYF.

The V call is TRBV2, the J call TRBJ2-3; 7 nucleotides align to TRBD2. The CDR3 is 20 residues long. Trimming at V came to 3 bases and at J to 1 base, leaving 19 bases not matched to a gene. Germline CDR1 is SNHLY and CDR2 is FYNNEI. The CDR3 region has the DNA TGTGCCAGCAGTGACCCCTTGGGGAGGGGCCAACTAGAACGCACAGATACGCAGTATTTT. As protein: CASSDPLGRGQLERTDTQYF.

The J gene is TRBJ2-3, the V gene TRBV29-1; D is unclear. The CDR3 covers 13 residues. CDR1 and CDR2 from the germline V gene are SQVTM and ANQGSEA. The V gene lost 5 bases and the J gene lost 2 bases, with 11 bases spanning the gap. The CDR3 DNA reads TGCAGCGTTCCAACCGACTTCACAGATACGCAGTATTTT. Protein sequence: CSVPTDFTDTQYF.

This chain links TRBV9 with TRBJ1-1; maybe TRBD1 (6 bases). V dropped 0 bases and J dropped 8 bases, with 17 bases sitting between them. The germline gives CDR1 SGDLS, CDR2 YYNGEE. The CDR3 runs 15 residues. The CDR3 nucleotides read TGTGCCAGCAGCGTAGACGGGGGGGGCCCTCGCGAAGCTTTCTTT. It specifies CASSVDGGGPREAFF.

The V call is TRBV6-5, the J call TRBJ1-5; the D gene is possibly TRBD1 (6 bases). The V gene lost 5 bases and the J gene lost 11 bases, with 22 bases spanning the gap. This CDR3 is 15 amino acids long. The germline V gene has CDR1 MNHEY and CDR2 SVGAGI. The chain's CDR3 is CASSPWDIAGTTQHF. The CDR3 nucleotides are TGTGCCAGCAGTCCCTGGGACATCGCTGGTACGACCCAGCATTTT.

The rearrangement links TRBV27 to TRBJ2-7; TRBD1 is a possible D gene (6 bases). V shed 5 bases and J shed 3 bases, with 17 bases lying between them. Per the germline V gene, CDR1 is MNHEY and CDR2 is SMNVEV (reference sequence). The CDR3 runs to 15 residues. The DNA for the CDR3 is TGTGCCAGCAGTCCTCTAACAGGGACCCACTACGAGCAGTACTTC. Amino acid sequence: CASSPLTGTHYEQYF.

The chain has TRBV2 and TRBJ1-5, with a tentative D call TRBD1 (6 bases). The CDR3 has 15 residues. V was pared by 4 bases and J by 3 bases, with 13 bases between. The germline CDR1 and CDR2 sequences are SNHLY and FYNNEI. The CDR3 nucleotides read TGTGCCAGCAGTGCATATTGGACAGTCAATCAGCCCCAGCATTTT. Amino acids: CASSAYWTVNQPQHF.

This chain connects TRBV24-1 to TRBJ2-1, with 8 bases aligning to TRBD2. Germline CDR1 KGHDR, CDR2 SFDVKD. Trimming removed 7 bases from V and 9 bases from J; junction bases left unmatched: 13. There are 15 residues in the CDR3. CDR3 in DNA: TGTGCCACCAGCCCTTCCGGGACTAGTCACCTTGAGCAGTTCTTC. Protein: CATSPSGTSHLEQFF.

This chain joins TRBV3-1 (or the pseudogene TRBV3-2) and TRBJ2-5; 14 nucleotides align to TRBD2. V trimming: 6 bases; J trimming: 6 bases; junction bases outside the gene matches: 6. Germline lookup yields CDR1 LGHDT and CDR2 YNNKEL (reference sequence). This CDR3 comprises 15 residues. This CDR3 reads CASRPGTSGSQTQYF. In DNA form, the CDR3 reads TGTGCCAGCAGGCCCGGGACTAGCGGGAGTCAGACCCAGTACTTC.

CDR3 sequence reads: CASSATTGTGEYF. DNA of the CDR3: TGTGCCAGCAGTGCAACAACCGGGACAGGGGAGTACTTC. This chain uses TRBV12-3 or TRBV12-4 with TRBJ2-7; 10 bases match TRBD1. The junction had 9 bases not matched to a gene; V was cut back by 5 bases and J by 11 bases. CDR3 length: 13 residues.

CDR3 DNA sequence: TGTGCCAGCAGTCCCGGTAGCATATACGAGCAGTACTTC. Protein product: CASSPGSIYEQYF. This chain links TRBV27 with TRBJ2-7; unclear D gene. The CDR3 has 13 amino acids. V lost 5 bases, J lost 4 bases, and 12 bases lay in between. Germline CDR1 is MNHEY and CDR2 is SMNVEV (reference sequence).

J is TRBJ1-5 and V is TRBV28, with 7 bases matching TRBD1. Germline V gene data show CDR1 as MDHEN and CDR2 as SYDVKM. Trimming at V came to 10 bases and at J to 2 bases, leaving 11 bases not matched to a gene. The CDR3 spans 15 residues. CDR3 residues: CATRSPTGGNQPQHF. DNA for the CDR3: TGTGCCACCCGGTCGCCAACAGGGGGCAATCAGCCCCAGCATTTT.

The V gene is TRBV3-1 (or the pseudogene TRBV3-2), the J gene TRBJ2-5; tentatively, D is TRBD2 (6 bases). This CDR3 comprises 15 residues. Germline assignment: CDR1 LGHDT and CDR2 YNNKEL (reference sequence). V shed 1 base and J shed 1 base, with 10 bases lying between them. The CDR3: CASSQVGEAQETQYF. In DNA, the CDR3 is TGTGCCAGCAGCCAAGTTGGGGAGGCCCAAGAGACCCAGTACTTC.

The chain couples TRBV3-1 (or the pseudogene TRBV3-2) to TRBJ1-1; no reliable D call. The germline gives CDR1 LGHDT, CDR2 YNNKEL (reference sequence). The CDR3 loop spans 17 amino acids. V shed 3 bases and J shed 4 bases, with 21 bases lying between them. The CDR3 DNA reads TGTGCCAGCAGCCAGGAGTACCCGGGTTCTGGTTTCACTGAAGCTTTCTTT. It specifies CASSQEYPGSGFTEAFF.

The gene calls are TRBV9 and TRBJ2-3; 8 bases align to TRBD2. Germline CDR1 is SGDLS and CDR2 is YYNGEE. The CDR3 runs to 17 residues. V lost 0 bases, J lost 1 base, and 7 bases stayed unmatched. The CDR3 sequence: CASSVVDVRGGTDTQYF. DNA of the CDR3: TGTGCCAGCAGCGTAGTGGACGTGCGGGGGGGCACAGATACGCAGTATTTT.

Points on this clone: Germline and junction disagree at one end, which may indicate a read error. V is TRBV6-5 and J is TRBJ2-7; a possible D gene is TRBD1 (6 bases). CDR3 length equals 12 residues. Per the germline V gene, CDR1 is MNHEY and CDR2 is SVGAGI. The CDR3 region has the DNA TGTGCCAGCAGTAACTCAAGGGGGGAGCAGTACTTC. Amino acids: CASSNSRGEQYF.

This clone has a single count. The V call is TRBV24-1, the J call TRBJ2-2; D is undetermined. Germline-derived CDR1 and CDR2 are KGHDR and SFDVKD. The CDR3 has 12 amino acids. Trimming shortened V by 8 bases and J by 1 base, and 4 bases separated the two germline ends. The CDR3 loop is CATTGNTGELFF. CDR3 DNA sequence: TGTGCCACCACCGGGAACACCGGGGAGCTGTTTTTT.

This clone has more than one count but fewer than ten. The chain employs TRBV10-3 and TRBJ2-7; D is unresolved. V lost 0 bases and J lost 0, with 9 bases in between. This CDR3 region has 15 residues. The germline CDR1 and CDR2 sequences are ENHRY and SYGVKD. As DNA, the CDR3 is TGTGCCATCAGTGAGTCCCCGGAGAGCTCCTACGAGCAGTACTTC. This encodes CAISESPESSYEQYF.

In DNA form, the CDR3 reads TGCAGCGTTTTGTTACAGGGGGCCCGGCACACTGAAGCTTTCTTT. Protein sequence: CSVLLQGARHTEAFF. This rearrangement joins TRBV29-1 to TRBJ1-1, with 9 bases that match TRBD1. From germline, CDR1 is SQVTM and CDR2 ANQGSEA. The V and J ends lost 5 bases and 3 bases, in that order; junction bases with no gene match: 10. The CDR3 contains 15 residues.

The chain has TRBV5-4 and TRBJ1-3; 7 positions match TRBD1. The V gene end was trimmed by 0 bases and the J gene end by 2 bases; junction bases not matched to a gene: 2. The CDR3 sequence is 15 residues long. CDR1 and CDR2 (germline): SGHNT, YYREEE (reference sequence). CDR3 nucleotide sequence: TGTGCCAGCAGCTTGGTGGGGACAGCTGGAAACACCATATATTTT. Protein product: CASSLVGTAGNTIYF.

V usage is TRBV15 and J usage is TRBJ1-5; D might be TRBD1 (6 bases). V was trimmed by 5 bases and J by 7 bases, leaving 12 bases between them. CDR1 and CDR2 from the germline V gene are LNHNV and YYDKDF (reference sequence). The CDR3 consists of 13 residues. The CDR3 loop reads CATSEARGQPQHF. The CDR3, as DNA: TGTGCCACCAGCGAGGCCAGGGGCCAGCCCCAGCATTTT.

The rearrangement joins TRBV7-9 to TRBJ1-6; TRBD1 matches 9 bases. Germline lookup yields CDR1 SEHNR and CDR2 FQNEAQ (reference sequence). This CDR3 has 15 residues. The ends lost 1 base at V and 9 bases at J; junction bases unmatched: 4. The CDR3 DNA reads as TGTGCCAGCAGCTTAGAAGGGACAGGGCTTTCACCCCTCCACTTT. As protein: CASSLEGTGLSPLHF. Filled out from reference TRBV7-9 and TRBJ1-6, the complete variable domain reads DTGVSQNPRHKITKRGQNVTFRCDPISEHNRLYWYRQTLGQGPEFLTYFQNEAQLEKSRLLSDRFSAERPKGSFSTLEIQRTEQGDSAMYLCASSLEGTGLSPLHFGNGTRLTVT.